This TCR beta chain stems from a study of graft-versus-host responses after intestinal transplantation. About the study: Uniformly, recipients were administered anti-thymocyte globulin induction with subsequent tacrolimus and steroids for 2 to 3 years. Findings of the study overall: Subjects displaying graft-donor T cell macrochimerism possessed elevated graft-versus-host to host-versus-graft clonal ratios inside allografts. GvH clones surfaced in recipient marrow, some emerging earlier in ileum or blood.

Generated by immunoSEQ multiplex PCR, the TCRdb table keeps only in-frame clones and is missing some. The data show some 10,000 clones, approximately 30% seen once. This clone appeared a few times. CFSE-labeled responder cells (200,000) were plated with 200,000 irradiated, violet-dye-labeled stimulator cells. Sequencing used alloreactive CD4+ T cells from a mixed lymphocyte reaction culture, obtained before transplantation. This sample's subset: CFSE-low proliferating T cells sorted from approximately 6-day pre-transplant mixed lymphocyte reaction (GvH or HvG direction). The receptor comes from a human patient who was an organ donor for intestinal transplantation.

The CDR3 sequence is CASSLARGGGRYEQYF. CDR3 DNA: TGTGCCAGCAGCTTGGCCAGGGGTGGGGGCAGGTACGAGCAGTACTTC. The J gene is TRBJ2-7, the V gene TRBV5-8, with D tentatively TRBD1 (6 bases). The V gene lost 0 bases and the J gene lost 4 bases, with 17 bases spanning the gap. The length of the CDR3 is 16 residues. Germline-derived CDR1 and CDR2 are SGHTS and YDEGEE.